This TCR beta chain was identified during a study of T cell responses to AZD1222 COVID-19 vaccine. Assay used: immunoSEQ multiplex PCR; TCRdb lists only in-frame clones, some missing. Among roughly 200,000 clones listed, 91% were seen once. Combined were second doses at about 4 or about 12 weeks. The CDR3 runs to 15 residues. V was pared by 8 bases and J by 3 bases, with 9 bases of the junction left unmatched. CDR1 is MNHEY and CDR2 is SVGAGI in the germline V gene. Note on this clone: The antigen is undetermined.

Findings and limits, study-wide: Reports indicate that nearly half of spike-specific TCRs are directed at unmutated variant regions.

Sample: peripheral blood, taken 28 days after the second AZD1222 dose. The clonotype was recovered from an adult who received the AZD1222 COVID-19 vaccine. The rearrangement joins TRBV6-5 to TRBJ1-4; TRBD1 matches 7 bases. As DNA, the CDR3 is TGTGCCAGCTCTAAGGCGGGACAGCCTAATGAAAAACTGTTTTTT. Its protein is CASSKAGQPNEKLFF.